The 28 T cell receptor beta chains below come from one sample, sequenced in a study of CXCR3-negative and CXCR3-positive naive CD8 T cells. UMI-labeled 5' RACE TRB cDNA libraries were prepared from the cells. TCRdb reprocessed the 5' RACE reads and reports one entry per CDR3 protein, with no DNA. This table lists roughly 130,000 distinct CDR3 sequences. Study findings and constraints: Naive cells that were CXCR3-positive had more hydrophobic TRB CDR3s (compared with CXCR3-negative naive cells).

Their target antigens are unknown. What was sequenced was naive CXCR3+ CD8+ T cells from blood. Subset denoted: CD45RO-CCR7+CD27+CD95- naive CD8+ T cells expressing CXCR3 (TNR3+). The receptors derive from a human donor in good health. Some clones in this sample may be carry-over from other donors' samples.

V and J are TRBV7-9 and TRBJ2-3; TCRdb proposes TRBD2, but this gene call is untestable without DNA. The CDR3 loop spans 15 amino acids. Germline V gene lookup returns CDR1 SEHNR and CDR2 FQNEAQ (reference sequence). CDR3: CASSPPAGGPDTQYF.

The J gene is TRBJ1-1, the V gene TRBV9; TCRdb reports TRBD1, a call that lacks DNA to check it against. Germline assignment: CDR1 SGDLS and CDR2 YYNGEE. The CDR3 loop spans 18 amino acids. CDR3 loop: CASSVEGSPWGDGGEAFF.

The rearrangement joins TRBV4-1 to TRBJ2-7; TCRdb lists TRBD1, though no DNA is available to test this call. The CDR3 sequence is 15 residues long. The V gene's germline CDR1 is MGHRA and CDR2 YSYEKL. This chain's CDR3 is CASSQIPDTLEKQYF.

The rearrangement joins TRBV7-2 to TRBJ2-7; TCRdb lists TRBD2, though no DNA is available to test this call. CDR1 is SGHTA and CDR2 is FQGNSA in the germline V gene. The CDR3 runs 17 residues. CDR3 residues: CASSSGLAGVSLYEQYF.

CDR3 loop: CSVHFVGDISDTQYF. The V gene is TRBV29-1, the J gene TRBJ2-3; TCRdb reports TRBD2, a call that lacks DNA to check it against. Germline CDR1 reads SQVTM; CDR2 reads ANQGSEA. CDR3 size: 15 residues.

The chain uses TRBV12-3 or TRBV12-4 and TRBJ1-2; no DNA is available, so the TRBD1 call from TCRdb remains unchecked. This CDR3 is 15 amino acids long. CDR3 in amino acids: CASSLALQGRHGYTF.

The V and J genes are TRBV5-6 and TRBJ1-5; no DNA is available, so the TRBD1 call from TCRdb remains unchecked. In germline, CDR1 is SGHDT, CDR2 YYEEEE. The CDR3 is 14 residues long. This chain's CDR3 is CASSHGSGGQPQHF.

The V and J genes are TRBV7-2 and TRBJ2-2; the D gene TCRdb calls, TRBD1, cannot be checked with no DNA. The CDR3 covers 15 residues. Germline loops: CDR1 SGHTA, CDR2 FQGNSA. The CDR3 sequence is CASSLVGSGVGELFF.

This chain connects TRBV6-1 to TRBJ2-5; TCRdb calls TRBD1, which cannot be checked without DNA. Per the germline V gene, CDR1 is MNHNS and CDR2 is SASEGT. CDR3 length equals 14 residues. The CDR3 loop reads CASSDRYPPETQYF.

The V and J genes are TRBV12-3 or TRBV12-4 and TRBJ2-5; TCRdb indicates TRBD1, and absent DNA this call remains unverified. The CDR3 loop spans 15 amino acids. CDR3 loop: CASSFFRGLEETQYF.

The chain combines TRBV30 with TRBJ2-1; TCRdb gives TRBD1 as the D gene, but with no DNA this cannot be confirmed. Germline CDR1 is GTSNPN and CDR2 is SVGIG (reference sequence). The CDR3 loop spans 14 amino acids. This chain's CDR3 is CAWSPTTGRNEQFF.

CDR3: CASSLVEGREDNEQFF. The J gene is TRBJ2-1, the V gene TRBV7-9; absent DNA, TCRdb's TRBD2 call cannot be checked. The CDR3 runs to 16 residues. CDR1 and CDR2 from the germline V gene are SEHNR and FQNEAQ (reference sequence).

This chain links TRBV7-9 with TRBJ2-1; TCRdb's D gene call, TRBD2, goes unchecked for lack of DNA. From germline, CDR1 is SEHNR and CDR2 FQNEAQ (reference sequence). The CDR3 spans 12 residues. This chain's CDR3 is CASSLQGHEQFF. The full variable domain, with the rest looked up from reference TRBV7-9 and TRBJ2-1, is DTGVSQNPRHKITKRGQNVTFRCDPISEHNRLYWYRQTLGQGPEFLTYFQNEAQLEKSRLLSDRFSAERPKGSFSTLEIQRTEQGDSAMYLCASSLQGHEQFFGPGTRLTVL.

This chain joins TRBV4-3 and TRBJ2-3; with no DNA, the TCRdb D assignment of TRBD1 cannot be verified. This CDR3 has 17 residues. CDR1 and CDR2 (germline): LGHNA, YSLEER. CDR3 loop: CASSQDGDASGFDVQYF.

The chain employs TRBV12-3 or TRBV12-4 and TRBJ2-1; TCRdb indicates TRBD1, and absent DNA this call remains unverified. The CDR3 contains 16 residues. CDR3 protein: CASGGTGTGLYNEQFF.

The chain has TRBV2 and TRBJ2-5; as DNA is missing, the TRBD2 call by TCRdb cannot be tested. CDR1 and CDR2 from the germline V gene are SNHLY and FYNNEI. The CDR3 is 15 residues long. The CDR3 sequence: CASSETRTLQETQYF.

The J gene is TRBJ2-3, the V gene TRBV5-1; the TRBD2 assignment by TCRdb is unverifiable without DNA. The germline V gene has CDR1 SGHRS and CDR2 YFSETQ. This CDR3 region has 16 residues. This CDR3 is CASSSYGTSWPDTQYF.

The rearrangement joins TRBV6-4 to TRBJ2-1; the TCRdb call, TRBD1, lacks DNA for checking. Germline V gene data show CDR1 as MRHNA and CDR2 as SNTAGT. There are 14 residues in the CDR3. The CDR3 here is CASSDEGGRNEQFF.

This rearrangement joins TRBV2 to TRBJ2-3; TCRdb designates TRBD1, a call that cannot be tested without DNA. Germline values: CDR1 SNHLY, CDR2 FYNNEI. This CDR3 spans 15 amino acids. CDR3 region: CASSGSGEGTDTQYF.

The J gene is TRBJ2-2, the V gene TRBV6-6; as DNA is missing, the TRBD1 call by TCRdb cannot be tested. The CDR3 totals 13 residues. Germline CDR1 reads MNHNY; CDR2 reads SVGAGI (reference sequence). The CDR3: CASTYQGAGELFF.

This rearrangement joins TRBV21-1 to TRBJ2-1; TCRdb's D gene call, TRBD2, goes unchecked for lack of DNA. TRBV21-1 is assigned pseudogene status. The CDR3 loop spans 16 amino acids. This CDR3 reads CASSKGTSGRYNEQFF.

The chain links TRBV7-2 to TRBJ1-3. Per germline, CDR1 SGHTA and CDR2 FQGNSA. The CDR3 runs 15 residues. CDR3: CAISGGLYARNTIYF.

The rearrangement joins TRBV14 to TRBJ2-7. This CDR3 spans 15 amino acids. Germline values: CDR1 SGHDN, CDR2 FVKESK. This CDR3 reads CASSQDLGRLDEQYF.

The CDR3 here is CASSLWGSSYEQYF. The genes are TRBV27 and TRBJ2-7. Germline V CDR1 and CDR2: MNHEY, SMNVEV (reference sequence). The CDR3 length is 14 residues.

This chain uses TRBV4-3 with TRBJ2-1; TCRdb proposes TRBD1, but this gene call is untestable without DNA. This CDR3 region has 15 residues. Germline V lookup: CDR1 LGHNA, CDR2 YSLEER. The CDR3 sequence is CASSLGTGLDNEQFF.

This chain connects TRBV7-2 to TRBJ2-7; TCRdb reports TRBD2, a call that lacks DNA to check it against. Germline CDR1 SGHTA, CDR2 FQGNSA. The CDR3 consists of 16 residues. The CDR3 sequence is CASSLEGLTPTYEQYF.

This chain links TRBV18 with TRBJ2-1. The germline CDR1 and CDR2 sequences are KGHSH and LQKENI. The length of the CDR3 is 17 residues. The CDR3 here is CASSPPFGEPLGNEQFF. Full variable domain (remainder filled in from reference TRBV18 and TRBJ2-1): NAGVMQNPRHLVRRRGQEARLRCSPMKGHSHVYWYRQLPEEGLKFMVYLQKENIIDESGMPKERFSAEFPKEGPSILRIQQVVRGDSAAYFCASSPPFGEPLGNEQFFGPGTRLTVL.

This chain uses TRBV23-1 with TRBJ2-3. TRBV23-1 falls under the ORF class, with uncertain function. CDR3 length: 14 residues. The CDR3 loop is CASIQGTSTDTQYF.